This T cell receptor beta chain was identified in a study of post-analysis software for immune sequencing data. Across the study: Progressive-relapsing, secondary progressive and relapsing-remitting multiple sclerosis were among the disease courses included.

Unique molecular identifiers had been added to the TCR beta cDNA libraries. Approximately 0.5 million cDNA molecules were recovered from an input of about 0.9 to 11 million T cells. TCRdb used MiXCR to reprocess the PCR reads, holding one entry per CDR3 protein. The table records about 820,000 distinct CDR3 sequences, approximately 50% of them present only once. To note about this clonotype: No antigen is known for it.

This CDR3 has 13 amino acids. V was pared by 5 bases and J by 8 bases, with 15 bases between. CDR1 MNHEY and CDR2 SVGAGI come from the germline V gene. Findings and limits, study-wide: In patients, about 5 TRBV segments were more frequent than in controls, with TRBV5-6, TRBV5-1 and TRBV20-1 among them. Versus controls, multiple sclerosis patients showed significantly lower diversity (normalized Chao1). F measure showed strong co-clustering of same-batch samples.

This sequence originates from a girl aged 10 to 17 with multiple sclerosis. The sequencing input was blood. V usage is TRBV6-5 and J usage is TRBJ1-2; no reliable D call. The CDR3 region has the DNA TGTGCCAGCAGTCCCACCGCTGAGGGAGGCTACACCTTC. This codes for CASSPTAEGGYTF.